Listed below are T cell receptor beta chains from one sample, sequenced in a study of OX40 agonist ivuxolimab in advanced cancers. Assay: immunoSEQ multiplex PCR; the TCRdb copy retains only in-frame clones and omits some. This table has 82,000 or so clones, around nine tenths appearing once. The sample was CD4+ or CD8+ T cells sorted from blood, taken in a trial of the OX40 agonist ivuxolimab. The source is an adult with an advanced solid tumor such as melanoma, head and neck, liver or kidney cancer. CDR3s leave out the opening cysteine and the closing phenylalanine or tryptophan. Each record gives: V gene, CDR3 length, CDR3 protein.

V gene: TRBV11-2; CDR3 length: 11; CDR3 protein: ASSLAVYNEQF
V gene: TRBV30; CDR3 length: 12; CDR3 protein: AGKSGQRYNEQF
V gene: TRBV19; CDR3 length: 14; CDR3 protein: ASSISFHSGRETQY
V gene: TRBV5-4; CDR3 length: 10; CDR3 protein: ASSLTGYGYT
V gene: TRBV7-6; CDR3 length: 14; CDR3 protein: ASSLESSGNTDTQY
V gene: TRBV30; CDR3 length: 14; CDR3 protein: AWSWTTGDPRTEAF
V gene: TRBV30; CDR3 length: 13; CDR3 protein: AWSVGSGTYNEQF
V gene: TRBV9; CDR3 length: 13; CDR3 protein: ASSYRTGGGEKLF
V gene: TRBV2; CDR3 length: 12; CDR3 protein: ASSETQGETTQY
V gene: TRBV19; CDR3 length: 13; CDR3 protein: ASSPSDRPLYGYT
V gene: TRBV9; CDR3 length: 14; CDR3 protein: ASSVGTGGAGETQY
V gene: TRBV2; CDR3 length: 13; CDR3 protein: ASSGAAGTGETQY
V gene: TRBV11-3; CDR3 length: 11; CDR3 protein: ASSSGGRGRLY
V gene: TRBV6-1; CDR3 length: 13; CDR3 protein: ASSEDVGWANVLT
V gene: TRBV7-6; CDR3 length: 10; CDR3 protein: ASSPRYNEQF
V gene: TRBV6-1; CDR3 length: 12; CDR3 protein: AGTYPGVSEKLF
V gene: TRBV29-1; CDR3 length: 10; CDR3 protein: SVGLALAVQF
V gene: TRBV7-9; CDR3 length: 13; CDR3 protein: ASSPSGGSSYEQY
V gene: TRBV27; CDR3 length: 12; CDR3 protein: ASSLVDSNTEAF
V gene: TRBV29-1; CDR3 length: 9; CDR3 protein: SVEDLHKQF
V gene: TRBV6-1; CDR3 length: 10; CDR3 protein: ASKQRDNEQF
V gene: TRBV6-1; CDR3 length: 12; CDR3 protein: ASRGGGGVNIQY
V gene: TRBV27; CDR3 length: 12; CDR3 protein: ASSGISYNSPLH
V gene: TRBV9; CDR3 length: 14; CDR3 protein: ASSGRGGRLVETQY
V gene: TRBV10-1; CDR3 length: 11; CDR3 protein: ASTSAENQPQH
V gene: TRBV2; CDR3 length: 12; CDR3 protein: ASRLRLGTDTQY
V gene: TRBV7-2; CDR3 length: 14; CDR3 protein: ASSSGLAVFTDTQY
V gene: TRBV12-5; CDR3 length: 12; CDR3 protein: ASGWGDAAYEQY
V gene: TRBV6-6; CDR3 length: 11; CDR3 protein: ASSYRGDGPQH
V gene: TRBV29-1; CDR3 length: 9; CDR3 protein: SGGSGEKLF
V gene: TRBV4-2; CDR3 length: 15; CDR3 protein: ASSQDRLAANTGELF
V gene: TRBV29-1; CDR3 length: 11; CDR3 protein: SVTGGVGYGYT
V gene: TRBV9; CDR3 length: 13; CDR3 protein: ASSVGQELSYEQY
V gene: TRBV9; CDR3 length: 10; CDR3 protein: ASSTARTEQF
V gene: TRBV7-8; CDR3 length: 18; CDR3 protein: ASSSSGTGAGAGSGNTIY
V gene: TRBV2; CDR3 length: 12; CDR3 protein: ASSDGVLHEKLF